The 4 T cell receptor beta chains below were found in one sample sequenced in a study of early T cells in non-severe SARS-CoV-2 infection. TCRdb reanalysed the 5' RACE reads using MiXCR and keeps one entry per CDR3 protein. The table has roughly 40,000 distinct CDR3 sequences, roughly 7% seen once. The sequencing sample was made of whole blood. These receptors all stem from an adult who was a healthcare worker with PCR-confirmed SARS-CoV-2 infection or an uninfected control (not recorded which).

This clonotype has just a few counts. The chain carries TRBV12-3 or TRBV12-4 and TRBJ2-3, with 8 bases aligning to TRBD2. Germline trimming cut 11 bases from V and 5 bases from J; bases unmatched to any gene: 9. CDR3 length: 13 residues. The CDR3 reads CARTRAGEDTQYF. The CDR3 nucleotides are TGTGCCCGGACGCGAGCGGGGGAAGATACGCAGTATTTT.

This clonotype was found many times. The V and J genes are TRBV6-8 and TRBJ1-2; D perhaps matches TRBD1 (5 bases). Trimming stripped 6 bases from V and 4 bases from J, with 24 bases between. The CDR3 is made up of 17 amino acids. Germline V CDR1 and CDR2: MNHGY, SAAAGT. The CDR3 here is CASSPRLRQSQGYGYTF. CDR3 bases: TGTGCCAGCAGCCCCCGCCTGCGACAGTCCCAGGGCTATGGCTACACCTTC.

V gene TRBV10-3 combines with J gene TRBJ2-3, with TRBD2 identical over 9 bases. V gave up 2 bases and J gave up 2 bases; unmatched junction bases: 2. CDR3 length: 15 residues. Germline assignment: CDR1 ENHRY and CDR2 SYGVKD. The CDR3 nucleotides read TGTGCCATCAGTGAGGGCGGGGGGGTCACAGATACGCAGTATTTT. It codes for CAISEGGGVTDTQYF.

The CDR3 region is CSVRGYEQYF. The DNA for the CDR3 is TGCAGCGTGAGGGGGTACGAGCAGTACTTC. The chain is built from TRBV29-1 and TRBJ2-7, with a tentative D call TRBD1 (6 bases). Trimming took off 6 bases at V and 4 bases at J, with 7 bases between the two ends. This CDR3 has 10 residues. Germline CDR1 SQVTM, CDR2 ANQGSEA.